This T cell receptor (beta chain) is drawn from a study of cytomegalovirus exposure and HLA in healthy donors. Primers included in the PCR were 60 Vbeta and 13 Jbeta primers. Sequenced by immunoSEQ multiplex PCR; TCRdb stores in-frame clones only, minus some. The table has tens of thousands of clones, around 80% seen once. This clone showed up just once. Its cognate antigen is unknown. Between the trimmed V and J ends, which lost 4 bases and 2 bases, there was a span of 12 bases. The CDR3 is 15 amino acids. Germline lookup yields CDR1 MNHEY and CDR2 SMNVEV (reference sequence). The study's findings and limits: Accounts indicate the classifier identified cytomegalovirus status with strong specificity and sensitivity. Analysis was carried out at a later point, and it linked a missense DCLRE1C variant to TCR beta V- and J-gene trimming. Among TCR sequences, most were rare, though some public TCRs appeared in many donors.

The chain has TRBV27 and TRBJ1-5, with a tentative D call TRBD1 (5 bases). The sequenced sample was PBMCs. The clonotype originates from a man between 65 and 85 years old in good health and CMV-seropositive. The CDR3 region is CASSSGQGGNQPQHF. The CDR3 nucleotides read TGTGCCAGCAGTTCCGGACAAGGCGGCAATCAGCCCCAGCATTTT.